Below are 3 T cell receptor beta chains sequenced from a single sample in a study of blood T cell repertoires in COVID-19. Sequencing used immunoSEQ multiplex PCR; TCRdb keeps in-frame clones, though not all of them. The sample lists roughly 160,000 clones, around 85% occurring once. The sequenced sample was peripheral blood. Every receptor here comes from a man aged 60 to 75 with acute or convalescent COVID-19.

The chain is built from TRBV29-1 and TRBJ1-6, with D tentatively TRBD1 (6 bases). V gave up 5 bases and J gave up 4 bases, with 9 bases separating them. This CDR3 comprises 13 residues. The germline V gene encodes CDR1 SQVTM and CDR2 ANQGSEA. CDR3 region: CSVLTGYNSPLHF. CDR3 DNA: TGCAGCGTTCTAACAGGGTATAATTCACCCCTCCACTTT. Using reference TRBV29-1 and TRBJ1-6 for the parts outside the CDR3, the full variable domain is SAVISQKPSRDICQRGTSLTIQCQVDSQVTMMFWYRQQPGQSLTLIATANQGSEATYESGFVIDKFPISRPNLTFSTLTVSNMSPEDSSIYLCSVLTGYNSPLHFGNGTRLTVT.

This chain joins TRBV6-6 and TRBJ2-1, with a possible D match to TRBD1 (5 bases). The CDR3 totals 14 residues. V shed 1 base and J shed 5 bases, with 9 bases lying between them. Germline CDR1 reads MNHNY; CDR2 reads SVGAGI (reference sequence). CDR3 nucleotides: TGTGCCAGCAGTTACTGGGGCAGAGACAATGAGCAGTTCTTC. Protein product: CASSYWGRDNEQFF.

The rearrangement joins TRBV2 to TRBJ1-4; TRBD1 agrees at 8 bases. The length of the CDR3 is 12 residues. CDR1 is SNHLY, CDR2 FYNNEI, per germline. The trim removed 6 bases at V and 8 bases at J, leaving 2 bases unmatched. Written as DNA, the CDR3 is TGTGCCAGCAGGGACAGGGAGGAAAAACTGTTTTTT. Its translation is CASRDREEKLFF.